This record covers a single T cell receptor (beta chain). The data were obtained in a study of blood T cell repertoires in COVID-19. About the research overall: Samples of COVID-19 (acute and convalescent) were obtained from the United States, Italy and Spain. Sources were T cells, B-cell-depleted T cells, or PBMCs; the material itself was cDNA or gDNA.

Methods used by the authors: Amplification from reference gene primers served as the basis for estimated nucleated cell counts. Clones were read by immunoSEQ multiplex PCR, and TCRdb kept only the in-frame ones, dropping some. D and trimming come from the DNA, and the V and J calls and clone size come from that table. The sample comprises 300,000 or so clones, almost 90% of which are singletons, and less than 3.5% rests with the top ten. Seattle patient enrollment occurred during active infection, with longitudinal follow-up thereafter. Trimming stripped 2 bases from V and 5 bases from J, with 12 bases between. The CDR3 length is 13 residues. Germline assignment: CDR1 GTSNPN and CDR2 SVGIG (reference sequence).

The chain recombines TRBV30 with TRBJ1-1; tentative D call: TRBD1 (5 bases). Sequencing used peripheral blood. The clonotype was recovered from a woman between 25 and 40 years old with COVID-19, enrolled during active disease. The CDR3 here is CAWSLREETEAFF. CDR3 in DNA: TGTGCCTGGAGTCTCAGGGAGGAGACTGAAGCTTTCTTT.